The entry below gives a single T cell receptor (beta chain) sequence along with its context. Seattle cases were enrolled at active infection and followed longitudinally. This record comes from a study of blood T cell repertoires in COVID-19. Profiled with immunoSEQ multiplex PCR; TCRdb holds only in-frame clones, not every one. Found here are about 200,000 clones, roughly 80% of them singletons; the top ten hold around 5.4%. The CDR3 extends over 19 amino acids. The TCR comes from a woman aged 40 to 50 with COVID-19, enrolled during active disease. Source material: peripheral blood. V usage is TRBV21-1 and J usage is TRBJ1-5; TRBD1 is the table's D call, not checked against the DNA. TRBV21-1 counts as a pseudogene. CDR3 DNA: TGTGCCAGCAGCAGTTACCGGGACAGGGCTCCCTATAGCAATCAGCCCCAGCATTTT. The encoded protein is CASSSYRDRAPYSNQPQHF.